One TCR beta chain is described in this entry. Its antigen remains undetermined. These data come from a study of monozygotic twins with inflammatory bowel disease (dated by TCRdb to the late 2010s). Study-wide context: The full study comprised 28 monozygotic twin pairs: nine German pairs (four IBD-concordant, five IBD-discordant) and 19 IBD-discordant Danish pairs. Within discordant pairs, disease-associated traits were sought mainly by comparing IBD patients with their genetically identical healthy co-twins. Each individual had, on average, about 151 000 unique TCRalpha sequences and 181 000 unique TCRbeta sequences available for analysis. Points the paper makes about the study in general: Repertoire similarity did not differ between concordant and discordant twins, possibly due to limited statistical power. Distinction between different T cell subtypes could not be achieved in the analysis. Fewer clonotypes were shared with other individuals by IBD patients than by healthy twins, most markedly in patients showing signs of disease activity. A decrease in TCRbeta repertoire diversity, as measured by inverse Simpson index, was observed in IBD patients compared with their healthy co-twins. Because patients received different immunosuppressive treatments, the repertoires may have picked up extra background noise and variability between individuals. The results gave no support for a single strong signal or clonotype linked to IBD.

The CDR3 covers 19 residues, taking in both the cysteine and the phenylalanine. DNA is not on record. The germline V gene yields MNHNS for CDR1 and SASEGT for CDR2. A 2.5 ml peripheral blood sample was drawn into PAXgene tubes per donor and stored at -80°C. Total RNA was isolated from whole blood with the PAXgene blood miRNA kit on an automated QIAcube, without T cell sorting. Peripheral blood from monozygotic twin pairs who were concordant or discordant for inflammatory bowel disease underwent deep TCRalpha and TCRbeta repertoire profiling using unique molecular barcoding. Smoking habits were recorded for all twin pairs, and each individual was classified as a current, former or never smoker. Library construction relied on 5' RACE. Preparation of each TCR library used approximately 3,200 ng of total RNA. cDNA was synthesized with SMARTScribe reverse transcriptase in eight separate reactions per sample. During cDNA synthesis, template switching introduced unique molecular identifiers that contained a 6-nucleotide sample barcode. TCRalpha and TCRbeta cDNA was amplified by two nested PCRs of approximately 17 and 9 cycles, with bead purification after each PCR. Before amplification, cDNA was treated with uracil DNA-glycosylase and purified using the QIAquick PCR purification kit. The second PCR added Illumina TruSeq-compatible adapters along with sample-specific barcodes. Library quality and concentration were checked on TapeStation and Qubit, and libraries were pooled at about 5 ng each. The pooled libraries were sequenced with 2 x 100 bp reads and custom sequencing primers on an Illumina HiSeq2500 single-index Rapid Run. As for the original processing: UMI-based consensus assembly with MiGEC version 1.2.6 was used to correct PCR and sequencing errors. MiXCR version 2.1.1 was used for V(D)J alignment, clonotype assembly and CDR3 extraction. To normalise gene usage, clonotype sharing and MAIT/NKT TCR abundance, the analysis used the top 1000, 10 000 and 20 000 clonotypes per sample. After downsampling to 27 000 UMIs, diversity was calculated as the inverse Simpson index using the vegan R package. Paired Mann-Whitney U tests were applied to discordant twin pairs, and Benjamini-Hochberg correction was used for multiple testing. One entry per CDR3 protein sequence results from the TCRdb reprocessing of the reads, with DNA left out. None of the V and J calls come from the authors' own analysis; TCRdb made them. This sample's table lists 400,000 to 500,000 distinct CDR3 sequences. In total, the top ten clones hold 2% to 3% of the sample.

The sequence joins TRBV6-1 to TRBJ2-4; the D call from TCRdb, TRBD1, cannot be confirmed without DNA. Sequencing input: blood. The receptor's source is a human donor with ulcerative colitis or Crohn's disease, or a healthy co-twin of an affected twin (not recorded which). The CDR3: CASSVSGTGAGFRENIQYF.